The sample holds a few counts of the clone carrying this T cell receptor (beta chain). Other nucleotide sequences in the sample specify the same CDR3. In germline, CDR1 is SGHNT, CDR2 YYREEE (reference sequence). V lost 1 base to trimming and J lost 1 base, with 5 bases between them. This CDR3 spans 13 amino acids. This entry is derived from a study of blood T cell repertoires in COVID-19. About the research overall: Whether acute or convalescent, the COVID-19 samples came from the United States, Italy and Spain.

In the study's own analysis: Cell counts per sample came from amplifying reference gene primers. The assay was immunoSEQ multiplex PCR, and TCRdb's table has in-frame clones only and misses some. For V, J and clone size, that table is used; D and trimming come from the DNA. The sample records fewer than 130,000 clones, approximately 85% being singletons. Sequencing was performed on peripheral blood. This receptor was obtained from a woman aged 55-70 years with acute or convalescent COVID-19. J is TRBJ2-5 and V is TRBV5-4, with D uncertain. CDR3: CASSLPSQETQYF. As DNA, the CDR3 is TGTGCCAGCAGCTTGCCTAGCCAAGAGACCCAGTACTTC. Full variable domain (remainder filled in from reference TRBV5-4 and TRBJ2-5): ETGVTQSPTHLIKTRGQQVTLRCSSQSGHNTVSWYQQALGQGPQFIFQYYREEENGRGNFPPRFSGLQFPNYSSELNVNALELDDSALYLCASSLPSQETQYFGPGTRLLVL.